This T cell receptor (beta chain) was sequenced for a study of T cell repertoires in cytomegalovirus infection. In germline, CDR1 is SGHDT, CDR2 YYEEEE. The V end lost 1 base, the J end lost 6 bases, and 17 bases lay between the germline ends. The CDR3 covers 15 residues. From the reads, TCRdb called clonotypes with MiXCR, one entry per CDR3 protein. This sample has a few hundred thousand distinct CDR3 sequences, with about 15% found just once. This clonotype was seen a handful of times. This receptor was obtained from a human donor in good health (CMV status not recorded). Some clones in this sample may be carry-over from other donors' samples. The gene calls are TRBV5-6 and TRBJ2-7; perhaps D is TRBD1 or TRBD2 (5 bases each). Sequenced: CD8+ T cells from PBMCs. The CDR3 DNA sequence: TGTGCCAGCAGCTTGCCTTTTGAGGGGTCCGGCGAGCAGTACTTC. Amino acid sequence: CASSLPFEGSGEQYF.